The 4 T cell receptor beta chains presented below share a single source sample, sequenced in a study of CD8 T cells in ankylosing spondylitis. TCRdb ran MiXCR on the 5' RACE reads and lists one entry per CDR3 protein. The profile covers around 39,000 distinct CDR3 sequences, with approximately 11% appearing a single time and around 20% taken by the ten largest. The material sequenced was synovial fluid, either unsorted or a sorted T cell fraction (not recorded which). These receptors were collected from a male donor with ankylosing spondylitis.

This clonotype was seen at least ten times. J is TRBJ2-5 and V is TRBV5-1; D is ambiguous. Germline V lookup: CDR1 SGHRS, CDR2 YFSETQ. The length of the CDR3 is 16 residues. The V gene lost 0 bases and the J gene lost 2 bases, with 14 bases spanning the gap. This CDR3 is CASSLVLSGSQETQYF. CDR3 nucleotides: TGCGCCAGCAGCTTGGTATTGTCCGGATCACAAGAGACCCAGTACTTC.

This chain links TRBV29-1 with TRBJ1-4; D uncertain. Germline CDR1 is SQVTM and CDR2 is ANQGSEA. This CDR3 is built from 12 residues. V dropped 8 bases and J dropped 5 bases, with 12 bases sitting between them. The CDR3 DNA sequence: TGCAGCTACCCGGGCCGGAATGAAAAACTGTTTTTT. Protein sequence: CSYPGRNEKLFF.

V and J are TRBV4-2 and TRBJ2-1, with 12 bases that match TRBD1. This CDR3 has 20 residues. The germline V gene has CDR1 LGHNA and CDR2 YNFKEQ. The J segment lost 9 bases and the V segment lost 4 bases, leaving 22 bases of the junction unmatched. The chain's CDR3 is CASSRPGTGGLAGVVFEQFF. The CDR3, as DNA: TGTGCCAGCAGCCGCCCCGGGACAGGGGGCCTAGCGGGAGTAGTTTTTGAGCAGTTCTTC.

The chain links TRBV11-2 to TRBJ2-1; TRBD1 might be the D (5 bases). Per the germline V gene, CDR1 is SGHAT and CDR2 is FQNNGV. Trimming shortened V by 1 base and J by 5 bases, and 12 bases separated the two germline ends. The CDR3 spans 15 residues. The CDR3 loop reads CASSLVPDSDNEQFF. Written as DNA, the CDR3 is TGTGCCAGCAGCTTAGTCCCAGACAGTGACAATGAGCAGTTCTTC.